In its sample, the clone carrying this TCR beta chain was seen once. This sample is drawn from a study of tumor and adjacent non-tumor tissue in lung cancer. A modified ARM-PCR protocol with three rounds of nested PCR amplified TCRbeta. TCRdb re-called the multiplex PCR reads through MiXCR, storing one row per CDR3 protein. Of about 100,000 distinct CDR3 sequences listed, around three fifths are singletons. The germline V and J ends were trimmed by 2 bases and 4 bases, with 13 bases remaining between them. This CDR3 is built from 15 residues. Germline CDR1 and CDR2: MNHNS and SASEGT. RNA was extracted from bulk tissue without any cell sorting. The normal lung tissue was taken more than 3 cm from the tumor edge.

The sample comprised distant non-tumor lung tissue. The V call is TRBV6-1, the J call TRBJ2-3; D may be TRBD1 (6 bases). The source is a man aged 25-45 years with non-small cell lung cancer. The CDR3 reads CASSELAWGPDTQYF. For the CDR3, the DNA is TGTGCCAGCAGTGAACTAGCTTGGGGGCCAGATACGCAGTATTTT.